The T cell receptor beta chain under discussion was sequenced for a study of T cell repertoires in cytomegalovirus infection. Study-level background: Public TCR beta signature analysis indicated the presence of both CMV infection and matching HLA type. Overall study findings and caveats: HLA-C-restricted CMV-specific TCR beta clonotypes were dominant in the ex vivo response. Carriers of CMV and the relevant HLA type were discriminated by public TCR beta frequency.

As for this clonotype: Its antigen is unidentified.

There are 14 residues in the CDR3. Germline-derived CDR1 and CDR2 are SGHRS and YFSETQ. V lost 0 bases to trimming and J lost 2 bases, with 8 bases between them. TCRdb reprocessed the reads with MiXCR, giving one entry per CDR3 protein. The sample yields about 180,000 distinct CDR3 sequences, 14% seen once. The source is a human donor in good health (CMV status not recorded). Some clones in this sample may be carry-over from other donors' samples. Sequenced material: PBMCs. V usage is TRBV5-1 and J usage is TRBJ2-5; D gene ambiguous. CDR3 sequence reads: CASSLGFAQETQYF. For the CDR3, the DNA is TGCGCCAGCAGCTTGGGGTTTGCACAAGAGACCCAGTACTTC. Variable domain in full (rest from reference TRBV5-1 and TRBJ2-5): KAGVTQTPRYLIKTRGQQVTLSCSPISGHRSVSWYQQTPGQGLQFLFEYFSETQRNKGNFPGRFSGRQFSNSRSEMNVSTLELGDSALYLCASSLGFAQETQYFGPGTRLLVL.